These 28 T cell receptor beta chains were sequenced from one sample in a study of cytomegalovirus exposure and HLA in healthy donors. PCR employed 60 Vbeta and 13 Jbeta primers. Data came from immunoSEQ multiplex PCR; TCRdb stores just in-frame clones and leaves some out. The data contain 80,000 to 95,000 clones, roughly 86% of them singletons. Input material: PBMCs. The receptors originated from a man aged 30 to 45 in good health and CMV-seropositive.

The chain employs TRBV2 and TRBJ2-5; 7 bases match TRBD1. The germline V gene has CDR1 SNHLY and CDR2 FYNNEI. V lost 2 bases, J lost 3 bases, and 3 bases stayed unmatched. The length of the CDR3 is 14 residues. The CDR3 spells CASSESQGKETQYF. The CDR3 bases are TGTGCCAGCAGTGAATCACAGGGGAAAGAGACCCAGTACTTC.

J is TRBJ2-3 and V is TRBV12-5; D ambiguous. The germline V gene has CDR1 LGHNT and CDR2 FRNRAP. V gave up 4 bases and J gave up 6 bases, with 8 bases separating them. The CDR3 extends over 12 amino acids. The CDR3 region has the DNA TGTGCTAGTGGTTACGGTCGGGATACGCAGTATTTT. Its translation: CASGYGRDTQYF.

V is TRBV15 and J is TRBJ1-5; 9 bases agree with TRBD1. The CDR3 spans 18 residues. Per germline, CDR1 LNHNV and CDR2 YYDKDF (reference sequence). J gave up 0 bases and V 2 bases, and 8 bases lay outside the gene matches. CDR3 region: CATSRKTGGPYSNQPQHF. CDR3 sequence (DNA): TGTGCCACCAGCAGAAAAACAGGGGGCCCATATAGCAATCAGCCCCAGCATTTT.

The rearrangement uses TRBV11-2 and TRBJ2-1; TRBD1 aligns across 8 bases. Germline CDR1 reads SGHAT; CDR2 reads FQNNGV. V gave up 5 bases and J gave up 3 bases; unmatched junction bases: 6. CDR3 length equals 15 residues. The CDR3 bases are TGTGCCAGCAGCCAGGGACAGGCCTACTACAATGAGCAGTTCTTC. Translation: CASSQGQAYYNEQFF.

The J gene is TRBJ2-1, the V gene TRBV6-6, with 10 bases fitting TRBD1. Looked up from germline, CDR1 is MNHNY and CDR2 is SVGAGI (reference sequence). This CDR3 has 16 amino acids. V dropped 0 bases and J dropped 9; count of bases not matched to a gene: 8. This CDR3 reads CASSYSRDRGSSEQFF. In DNA form, the CDR3 reads TGTGCCAGCAGTTACTCCCGGGACAGGGGAAGTTCTGAGCAGTTCTTC.

This clone occurred once. The V gene is TRBV5-1, the J gene TRBJ2-7; 13 nucleotides agree with TRBD2. V dropped 0 bases and J dropped 2; count of bases not matched to a gene: 2. Looked up from germline, CDR1 is SGHRS and CDR2 is YFSETQ. The length of the CDR3 is 16 residues. In DNA form, the CDR3 reads TGCGCCAGCAGCTTGGGTGGGACTAGCGGGACCTACGAGCAGTACTTC. Translation: CASSLGGTSGTYEQYF.

V is TRBV9 and J is TRBJ2-3; 10 positions agree with TRBD2. Per germline, CDR1 SGDLS and CDR2 YYNGEE. V was pared by 0 bases and J by 6 bases, with 7 bases of the junction left unmatched. This CDR3 region has 16 residues. The CDR3 nucleotides are TGTGCCAGCAGCGTAGTGGGCCTAGCGGGAGATGATACGCAGTATTTT. As protein: CASSVVGLAGDDTQYF.

This clone was detected a few times. This chain uses TRBV5-4 with TRBJ1-1; D unresolved. The V and J ends lost 0 bases and 5 bases respectively, with 5 bases between them. The CDR3 spans 12 residues. Germline V lookup: CDR1 SGHNT, CDR2 YYREEE (reference sequence). The CDR3 coding sequence is TGTGCCAGCAGCTTGGACAGAACTGAAGCTTTCTTT. It encodes CASSLDRTEAFF.

The chain links TRBV5-8 to TRBJ1-2; D gene uncertain. In germline, CDR1 is SGHTS, CDR2 YDEGEE. The CDR3 totals 14 residues. Trimming cost V 0 bases and J 7 bases, with 13 bases left between them. The CDR3 DNA sequence: TGTGCCAGCAGCTTGGTGCTATCTTCCGCTGGCTACACCTTC. As protein: CASSLVLSSAGYTF.

The chain recombines TRBV2 with TRBJ2-7; weak D call: TRBD2 (6 bases). Trimming took off 0 bases at V and 3 bases at J, with 12 bases between the two ends. CDR1 and CDR2 (germline): SNHLY, FYNNEI. The CDR3 loop spans 15 amino acids. The CDR3 nucleotides are TGTGCCAGCAGTGAAGCTGGGACTTCAGGCTACGAGCAGTACTTC. Its protein product is CASSEAGTSGYEQYF.

The gene calls are TRBV6-5 and TRBJ1-2; 8 positions match TRBD1. Trimming took 4 bases from V and 2 from J; bases not matched to a gene: 6. Germline CDR1 MNHEY, CDR2 SVGAGI. CDR3 length: 15 residues. The CDR3, as DNA: TGTGCCAGCAGTTCCTTACAGGGGGGGAACTATGGCTACACCTTC. Amino acids: CASSSLQGGNYGYTF.

In its sample, this clone was seen once. The rearrangement uses TRBV27 and TRBJ2-4, with 12 bases aligning to TRBD1. CDR1 and CDR2 (germline): MNHEY, SMNVEV (reference sequence). CDR3 length: 15 amino acids. The ends lost 5 bases at V and 8 bases at J; junction bases unmatched: 7. CDR3 residues: CASSPGTGGLDIQYF. The CDR3 region has the DNA TGTGCCAGCAGTCCTGGGACAGGGGGCTTGGACATTCAGTACTTC.

This clone was observed a handful of times. The V call is TRBV7-9, the J call TRBJ2-3, with 9 bases lining up with TRBD2. Germline V gene sequence: CDR1 SEHNR, CDR2 FQNEAQ (reference sequence). The CDR3 has 17 amino acids. With 1 base clipped from V and 4 bases from J, the junction kept 9 bases outside the gene matches. CDR3 residues: CASSLVWREGLADTQYF. The CDR3, as DNA: TGTGCCAGCAGCTTAGTATGGCGGGAGGGCCTGGCAGATACGCAGTATTTT.

V gene TRBV7-9 combines with J gene TRBJ2-7; 7 positions match TRBD1. The germline V gene has CDR1 SEHNR and CDR2 FQNEAQ (reference sequence). V gave up 2 bases and J gave up 4 bases; unmatched junction bases: 11. This CDR3 is 16 amino acids long. In DNA, the CDR3 is TGTGCCAGCAGCTTATTCGCCGGGACAGACACATACGAGCAGTACTTC. Translating it yields CASSLFAGTDTYEQYF. Filled out from reference TRBV7-9 and TRBJ2-7, the complete variable domain reads DTGVSQNPRHKITKRGQNVTFRCDPISEHNRLYWYRQTLGQGPEFLTYFQNEAQLEKSRLLSDRFSAERPKGSFSTLEIQRTEQGDSAMYLCASSLFAGTDTYEQYFGPGTRLTVT.

V and J are TRBV5-1 and TRBJ2-1; 8 bases align to TRBD2. The V gene end was trimmed by 0 bases and the J gene end by 5 bases; junction bases not matched to a gene: 4. CDR3 length: 15 amino acids. Germline V lookup: CDR1 SGHRS, CDR2 YFSETQ. The CDR3 loop is CASSLATGGDNEQFF. CDR3 DNA sequence: TGCGCCAGCAGCTTGGCGACGGGGGGGGACAATGAGCAGTTCTTC.

This clone was detected a few times. This chain uses TRBV7-6 with TRBJ2-1; TRBD2 matches 7 bases. Trimming removed 1 base from V and 2 bases from J; junction bases left unmatched: 5. The germline V gene has CDR1 SGHVS and CDR2 FNYEAQ. There are 16 residues in the CDR3. In DNA, the CDR3 is TGTGCCAGCAGCTTAGGGCTAGCGGACCCCTACAATGAGCAGTTCTTC. It yields the protein CASSLGLADPYNEQFF.

The rearrangement joins TRBV28 to TRBJ2-7; 10 nucleotides match TRBD1. The CDR3 length is 15 residues. J was trimmed by 0 bases and V by 6 bases; bases with no gene match: 5. Germline CDR1 MDHEN, CDR2 SYDVKM. The CDR3 region is CASSPTGGPSYEQYF. CDR3 coding DNA: TGTGCCAGCAGCCCGACAGGGGGCCCCTCCTACGAGCAGTACTTC. The variable domain in full, completed from reference TRBV28 and TRBJ2-7, reads DVKVTQSSRYLVKRTGEKVFLECVQDMDHENMFWYRQDPGLGLRLIYFSYDVKMKEKGDIPEGYSVSREKKERFSLILESASTNQTSMYLCASSPTGGPSYEQYFGPGTRLTVT.

This clone came up once. J is TRBJ2-1 and V is TRBV7-2; tentatively, D is TRBD2 (5 bases). This CDR3 has 17 amino acids. Germline V lookup: CDR1 SGHTA, CDR2 FQGNSA. Deletions cut 5 bases from V and 0 bases from J, with 17 bases between. In DNA form, the CDR3 reads TGTGCCAGCAGCGCACTAGGGAGCGGTAGCTCCTACAATGAGCAGTTCTTC. Protein sequence: CASSALGSGSSYNEQFF.

The chain carries TRBV28 and TRBJ1-1; TRBD1 agrees at 8 bases. The ends lost 5 bases at V and 2 bases at J; junction bases unmatched: 4. The germline gives CDR1 MDHEN, CDR2 SYDVKM. The CDR3 is 14 residues long. This chain's CDR3 is CASSDRGDNTEAFF. In nucleotides, the CDR3 is TGTGCCAGCAGTGACAGGGGCGACAACACTGAAGCTTTCTTT.

V usage is TRBV27 and J usage is TRBJ1-2, with 10 bases identical to TRBD1. Per the germline V gene, CDR1 is MNHEY and CDR2 is SMNVEV (reference sequence). V lost 5 bases and J lost 7; bases outside the gene matches: 7. The CDR3 loop spans 14 amino acids. CDR3 bases: TGTGCCAGCAGTCGGGACAGGGGACAGGGTGGCTACACCTTC. Amino acids: CASSRDRGQGGYTF.

This rearrangement joins TRBV18 to TRBJ2-1; TRBD1 aligns across 8 bases. The V segment lost 6 bases and the J segment 2 bases; nucleotides outside the gene matches: 6. The CDR3 has 15 amino acids. Germline V gene sequence: CDR1 KGHSH, CDR2 LQKENI. This CDR3 is CASSPGTGAYNEQFF. CDR3 nucleotides: TGTGCCAGCTCCCCCGGGACAGGTGCCTACAATGAGCAGTTCTTC.

The V gene is TRBV18, the J gene TRBJ2-1; D is unclear. The germline gives CDR1 KGHSH, CDR2 LQKENI. The CDR3 loop spans 12 amino acids. The ends were cut back, 2 bases at V and 7 bases at J, with 6 bases in the middle. The DNA of the CDR3 is TGTGCCAGCTCACCAGGGCGTAATGAGCAGTTCTTC. Translating gives CASSPGRNEQFF.

This clone has a single count. The chain combines TRBV9 with TRBJ2-5; TRBD2 matches at 11 bases. Germline lookup yields CDR1 SGDLS and CDR2 YYNGEE. The CDR3 runs to 14 residues. V was pared by 3 bases and J by 2 bases, with 0 bases of the junction left unmatched. The CDR3 spells CASSGLAGQETQYF. In DNA form, the CDR3 reads TGTGCCAGCAGCGGACTAGCGGGGCAAGAGACCCAGTACTTC.

The V and J genes are TRBV5-6 and TRBJ2-4; 7 positions agree with TRBD1. The V gene end was trimmed by 4 bases and the J gene end by 6 bases; junction bases not matched to a gene: 4. Per germline, CDR1 SGHDT and CDR2 YYEEEE. This CDR3 comprises 13 residues. Here the CDR3 reads CASSPRDRNIQYF. The CDR3 DNA is TGTGCCAGCAGCCCCCGGGACAGAAACATTCAGTACTTC. Together with reference TRBV5-6 and TRBJ2-4, the CDR3 gives the full variable domain: DAGVTQSPTHLIKTRGQQVTLRCSPKSGHDTVSWYQQALGQGPQFIFQYYEEEERQRGNFPDRFSGHQFPNYSSELNVNALLLGDSALYLCASSPRDRNIQYFGAGTRLSVL.

This rearrangement joins TRBV19 to TRBJ1-1; possibly TRBD1 for D (5 bases). Germline V gene data show CDR1 as LNHDA and CDR2 as SQIVND (reference sequence). Trimming removed 10 bases at V and 6 bases at J, with 18 bases between. The CDR3 consists of 13 residues. CDR3 amino acids: CATLGGGQPEAFF. Here the CDR3 DNA reads TGTGCCACCCTGGGGGGAGGTCAACCTGAAGCTTTCTTT.

The J gene is TRBJ2-1, the V gene TRBV19; possible D gene TRBD2, 8 bases. Germline CDR1 and CDR2: LNHDA and SQIVND (reference sequence). CDR3 size: 18 residues. V was pared by 3 bases and J by 3 bases, with 21 bases between. CDR3 sequence reads: CASSIAREGQGDYNEQFF. Written as DNA, the CDR3 is TGTGCCAGTAGTATTGCACGGGAGGGCCAGGGGGACTACAATGAGCAGTTCTTC.

V and J are TRBV5-4 and TRBJ2-3, with 8 bases aligning to TRBD1. The V and J ends lost 3 bases and 3 bases, in that order; junction bases with no gene match: 6. CDR3 size: 15 residues. Germline lookup yields CDR1 SGHNT and CDR2 YYREEE (reference sequence). CDR3 in amino acids: CASSSGQGPTDTQYF. The DNA of the CDR3 is TGTGCCAGCAGCTCCGGACAGGGCCCAACAGATACGCAGTATTTT.

The genes are TRBV7-9 and TRBJ1-2; 9 bases are shared with TRBD1. The CDR3 sequence is 14 residues long. Trimming took 5 bases from V and 7 from J; bases not matched to a gene: 8. Germline lookup yields CDR1 SEHNR and CDR2 FQNEAQ (reference sequence). The CDR3 region is CASSPGQGYGGYTF. CDR3 sequence (DNA): TGTGCCAGCAGCCCGGGACAGGGCTATGGTGGCTACACCTTC.